This TCR beta chain comes out of a study of T cells in localized non-small cell lung cancer. Findings and limits, study-wide: A denser population of T cells in blood accompanied longer overall survival. Heterogeneity stays possible, as sequencing covered only one tumor region. For the top 100 tumor clones, a median around 61 also appeared in adjacent lung. Adjacent uninvolved lung tissue had the highest T cell clonality, exceeding tumor.

This table comes from immunoSEQ multiplex PCR, and its TCRdb copy is limited to in-frame clones, with some not included. The table has more than 2,500 clones, under 30% seen once. This clone was found a few times. The antigen remains undetermined. The CDR3 length is 17 residues. Trimming at V came to 4 bases and at J to 2 bases, leaving 9 bases not matched to a gene. The receptor was isolated from a male donor at least 60 years old with stage II lung adenocarcinoma. The chain recombines TRBV23-1 with TRBJ1-5, with 9 positions matching TRBD1. TRBV23-1 is filed as an ORF, its function uncertain. This material consisted of normal lung tissue next to the tumor, taken before any cancer treatment. CDR3 bases: TGCGCCAGCAGTCCAGGACAGGGGAAGTTTGGCAATCAGCCCCAGCATTTT. Residues: CASSPGQGKFGNQPQHF.